Shown below are 10 T cell receptor beta chains from a single sample sequenced in a study of neurological immune-mediated disorders. Each CDR3 protein gets one entry after TCRdb re-called the 5' RACE reads with MiXCR. This table holds some 20,000 distinct CDR3 sequences, 6% to 8.5% found once. Sequenced sample: CD8+ T cells from blood. These receptors were obtained from a woman younger than 45 with HTLV-1-associated myelopathy (HAM/TSP).

The table lists this clonotype with many counts. The V and J genes are TRBV5-1 and TRBJ2-7; TRBD2 matches at 13 bases. The CDR3 is 19 amino acids. Germline V CDR1 and CDR2: SGHRS, YFSETQ. V lost 4 bases, J lost 2 bases, and 15 bases stayed unmatched. CDR3 bases: TGCGCCAGCAGCCCGATATACACAAGACTAGCGGGGGGACCCTACGAGCAGTACTTC. It is translated as CASSPIYTRLAGGPYEQYF.

This clonotype was counted at least ten times. The V and J genes are TRBV6-6 and TRBJ2-7; TRBD1 or TRBD2 may be the D gene (5 bases each). This CDR3 region has 13 residues. From germline, CDR1 is MNHNY and CDR2 SVGAGI (reference sequence). V shed 4 bases and J shed 3 bases, with 10 bases lying between them. DNA for the CDR3: TGTGCCAGCAGTTCCCGGGACCGCTACGAGCAGTACTTC. This translates into CASSSRDRYEQYF.

This clonotype was seen at least ten times. The chain joins TRBV19 to TRBJ1-5; tentatively, D is TRBD1 (6 bases). CDR3 length equals 17 residues. V dropped 4 bases and J dropped 2 bases, with 18 bases sitting between them. Per the germline V gene, CDR1 is LNHDA and CDR2 is SQIVND (reference sequence). CDR3 in amino acids: CASSTRPQGFGNQPQHF. The CDR3 bases are TGTGCCAGTAGTACCCGTCCGCAGGGGTTTGGCAATCAGCCCCAGCATTTT.

The CDR3 sequence is CASSQDSVEGHTQYF. The CDR3 DNA follows: TGTGCCAGCAGCCAAGATAGCGTGGAGGGGCATACGCAGTATTTT. The chain employs TRBV14 and TRBJ2-3; perhaps TRBD2 as D (6 bases). The CDR3 loop spans 15 amino acids. The V and J ends lost 0 bases and 7 bases respectively, with 14 bases between them. Germline loops: CDR1 SGHDN, CDR2 FVKESK. Drawing the rest from reference TRBV14 and TRBJ2-3, the complete variable domain is EAGVTQFPSHSVIEKGQTVTLRCDPISGHDNLYWYRRVMGKEIKFLLHFVKESKQDESGMPNNRFLAERTGGTYSTLKVQPAELEDSGVYFCASSQDSVEGHTQYFGPGTRLTVL.

This clonotype was picked up many times. V usage is TRBV7-3 and J usage is TRBJ2-3, with 10 bases aligning to TRBD2. Germline V lookup: CDR1 SGHTA, CDR2 FQGTGA. This CDR3 spans 17 amino acids. The J segment lost 4 bases and the V segment lost 1 base, leaving 8 bases of the junction unmatched. CDR3 nucleotides: TGTGCCAGCAGCTTAATTCCAGCGGGGGGGCTTTCAGATACGCAGTATTTT. Encoded protein: CASSLIPAGGLSDTQYF.

This clonotype occurred many times. The V and J genes are TRBV6-2 or TRBV6-3 and TRBJ1-1; D is uncertain. Germline assignment: CDR1 MNHEY and CDR2 SVGEGT. This CDR3 is 15 amino acids long. V dropped 0 bases and J dropped 0 bases, with 8 bases sitting between them. This CDR3 reads CASSYSRGMNTEAFF. For the CDR3, the DNA is TGTGCCAGCAGTTACTCGAGAGGGATGAACACTGAAGCTTTCTTT.

This clonotype appeared many times. The rearrangement links TRBV4-1 to TRBJ2-7, with D possibly being TRBD1 (5 bases). Germline CDR1 and CDR2: MGHRA and YSYEKL. This CDR3 has 16 amino acids. Trimming stripped 0 bases from V and 1 base from J, with 13 bases between. CDR3 bases: TGCGCCAGCAGCCAAGAATCGACAGTTCCTTCCTACGAGCAGTACTTC. As protein: CASSQESTVPSYEQYF.

The table lists this clonotype with many counts. V usage is TRBV11-2 and J usage is TRBJ1-3; the D gene is possibly TRBD1 (6 bases). Trimming took off 3 bases at V and 2 bases at J, with 8 bases between the two ends. This CDR3 comprises 14 residues. Germline V gives CDR1 SGHAT, CDR2 FQNNGV. The CDR3 spells CASSFRDTGNTIYF. In nucleotides, the CDR3 is TGTGCCAGCAGCTTCCGGGACACTGGAAACACCATATATTTT.

This clonotype was seen ten or more times. The chain combines TRBV7-9 with TRBJ2-6; D may correspond to TRBD1 or TRBD2 (6 bases each). There are 18 residues in the CDR3. Germline V gives CDR1 SEHNR, CDR2 FQNEAQ (reference sequence). Trimming pared 7 bases from V and 1 base from J, leaving 20 bases between. CDR3: CASIKEGGGFSGANVLTF. CDR3 DNA: TGTGCCAGCATCAAAGAAGGGGGAGGTTTTTCTGGGGCCAACGTCCTGACTTTC.

This clonotype was seen many times. The chain employs TRBV20-1 and TRBJ1-2, with a weak D call TRBD1 (5 bases). The germline gives CDR1 DFQATT, CDR2 SNEGSKA (reference sequence). This CDR3 is 12 amino acids long. Trimming stripped 1 base from V and 6 bases from J, with 9 bases between. CDR3 protein: CSARVGGNGYTF. The CDR3 DNA reads as TGCAGTGCTAGAGTCGGGGGGAATGGCTACACCTTC.